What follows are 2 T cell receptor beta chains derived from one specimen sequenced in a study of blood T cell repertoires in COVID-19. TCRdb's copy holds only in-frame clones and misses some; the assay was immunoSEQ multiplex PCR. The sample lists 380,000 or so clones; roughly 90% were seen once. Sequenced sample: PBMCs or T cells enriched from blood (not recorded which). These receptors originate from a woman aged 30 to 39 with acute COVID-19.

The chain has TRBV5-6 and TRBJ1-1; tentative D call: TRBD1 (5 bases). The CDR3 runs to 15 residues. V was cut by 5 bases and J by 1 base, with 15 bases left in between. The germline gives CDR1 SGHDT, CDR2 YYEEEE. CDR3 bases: TGTGCCAGCAGGCCCCCGGGACTCCGGAACACTGAAGCTTTCTTT. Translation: CASRPPGLRNTEAFF.

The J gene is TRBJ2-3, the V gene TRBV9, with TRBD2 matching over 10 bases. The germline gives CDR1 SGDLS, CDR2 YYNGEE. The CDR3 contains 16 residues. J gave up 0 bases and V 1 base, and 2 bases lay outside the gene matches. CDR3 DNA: TGTGCCAGCAGCGTAATAGCGGGGGGTAGCACAGATACGCAGTATTTT. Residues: CASSVIAGGSTDTQYF.